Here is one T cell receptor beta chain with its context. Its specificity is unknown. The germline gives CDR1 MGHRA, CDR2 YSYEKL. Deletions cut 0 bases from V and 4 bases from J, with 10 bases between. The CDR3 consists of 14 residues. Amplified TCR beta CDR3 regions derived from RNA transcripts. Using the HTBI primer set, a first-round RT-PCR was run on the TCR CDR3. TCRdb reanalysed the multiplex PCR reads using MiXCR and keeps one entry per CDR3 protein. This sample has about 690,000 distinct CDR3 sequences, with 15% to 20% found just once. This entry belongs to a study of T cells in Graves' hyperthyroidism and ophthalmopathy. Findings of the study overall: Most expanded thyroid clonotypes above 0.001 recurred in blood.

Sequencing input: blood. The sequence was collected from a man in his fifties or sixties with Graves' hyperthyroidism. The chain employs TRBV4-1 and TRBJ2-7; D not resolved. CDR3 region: CASSQEFLGYEQYF. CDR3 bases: TGCGCCAGCAGCCAAGAATTCCTCGGGTACGAGCAGTACTTC.